This is a list of T cell receptor beta chains from one sample in a study of blood T cell repertoires in COVID-19. The repertoire was sequenced with immunoSEQ multiplex PCR; TCRdb's copy has only in-frame clones and lacks some. Of 170,000 or so clones listed, approximately 84% were seen once; the top ten hold 7%. Sequencing was performed on PBMCs or T cells enriched from blood (not recorded which). The receptors originated from a woman aged 50 to 60 who had recovered from COVID-19. Both conserved end residues are part of each CDR3. A D gene is named only where the DNA matches it firmly. Size values are once, few and many counts, or a class for expanded clones, and some rows have none.

abundance,j_gene,v_gene,d_gene,CDR3nt,CDR3aa
once,TRBJ1-6,TRBV5-1,NA,TGCGCCAGCAGCAGAACAGGGAGCTCCTATAATTCACCCCTCCACTTT,CASSRTGSSYNSPLHF
NA,TRBJ2-2,TRBV18,TRBD1,TGTGCCAGCTCACCAGACAGGGTTTCCGCGAACACCGGGGAGCTGTTTTTT,CASSPDRVSANTGELFF
NA,TRBJ2-6,TRBV27,NA,TGTGCCAGCAGTACCGTTGGGCCCTTCTCTGGGGCCAACGTCCTGACTTTC,CASSTVGPFSGANVLTF
NA,TRBJ1-4,TRBV25-1,NA,TGTGCCAGCAGTGATACAGGGAATAATGAAAAACTGTTTTTT,CASSDTGNNEKLFF
NA,TRBJ2-1,TRBV7-9,TRBD2,TGTGCCAGCAGCCCCCCCCCGGGGGGAAGCTCCTACAATGAGCAGTTCTTC,CASSPPPGGSSYNEQFF
NA,TRBJ2-7,TRBV19,NA,TGTGCCAGCGGCATTTGGAGGGGCGAGCAGTACTTC,CASGIWRGEQYF
NA,TRBJ1-2,TRBV3-1/TRBV3-2,TRBD1,TGTGCCAGCAGCTTCTACGACAGGGCGGCTGGCTACACCTTC,CASSFYDRAAGYTF
NA,TRBJ2-7,TRBV27,TRBD2,TGTGCCAGCCTTCGGGAAGCGGGATCTACCCCCTACGAGCAGTACTTC,CASLREAGSTPYEQYF
NA,TRBJ1-6,TRBV18,TRBD1,TGTGCCAGCTCACCTCAGGGGGAAGGTTCACCCCTCCACTTT,CASSPQGEGSPLHF
NA,TRBJ1-1,TRBV3-1/TRBV3-2,TRBD1,TGTGCCAGCAGCCCCAAGACAGGGGGGAACGCTGAAGCTTTCTTT,CASSPKTGGNAEAFF
NA,TRBJ1-3,TRBV28,NA,TGTGCCAGCAGTCCCCCTGGGCGGACATTAACTCCCAGGGGAAACACCATATATTTT,CASSPPGRTLTPRGNTIYF
few,TRBJ1-1,TRBV6-5,NA,TGTGCCAGCAGTTACCTGAGTAGCGGGAGAAACACTGAAGCTTTCTTT,CASSYLSSGRNTEAFF
NA,TRBJ1-2,TRBV7-2,TRBD1,TGTGCCAGCAGCTCCAAGGGTGGAGGGGGCCTTAGGGGCTACACCTTC,CASSSKGGGGLRGYTF
NA,TRBJ1-4,TRBV25-1,NA,TGTGCCAGCAGTGAATTCGGGACTCCAAATGAAAAACTGTTTTTT,CASSEFGTPNEKLFF
NA,TRBJ1-6,TRBV28,TRBD1,TGTGCCAGCAGTATCAGACAGGGGGATGGTTCACCCCTCCACTTT,CASSIRQGDGSPLHF
NA,TRBJ2-7,TRBV6-5,TRBD2,TGTGCCAGCAGCTACGTAGCGGGAGGTACCTACGAGCAGTACTTC,CASSYVAGGTYEQYF
NA,TRBJ1-6,TRBV5-6,NA,TGTGCCAGCAGTCTACGACGGGATTCACCCCTCCACTTT,CASSLRRDSPLHF
NA,TRBJ2-7,TRBV7-2,NA,TGTGCCAGCAGCTTAGTCCCGGCCTACGAGCAGTACTTC,CASSLVPAYEQYF
NA,TRBJ2-3,TRBV5-4,TRBD1,TGTGCCAGCAGTCCACCGGGACAGGGGTGGAATACGCAGTATTTT,CASSPPGQGWNTQYF
NA,TRBJ2-7,TRBV4-2,NA,TGTGCCAGCAGCCGCACGGGGTACGAGCAGTACTTC,CASSRTGYEQYF
NA,TRBJ2-7,TRBV7-9,NA,TGTGCCAGCAGCCGGGGGACAGACGAGCAGTACTTC,CASSRGTDEQYF
few,TRBJ1-2,TRBV5-8,TRBD1,TGTGCCAGCAGCTCTCCGGGGACAGGGAGAAGGAACTATGGCTACACCTTC,CASSSPGTGRRNYGYTF
NA,TRBJ2-5,TRBV5-1,NA,TGCGCCAGCAGCCTGATCCCGGAGTTGGAGACCCAGTACTTC,CASSLIPELETQYF
NA,TRBJ2-6,TRBV30,TRBD1,TGTGCCTGGAGATCACAGGGGCTAGGGGCCAACGTCCTGACTTTC,CAWRSQGLGANVLTF
NA,TRBJ1-5,TRBV3-1/TRBV3-2,TRBD1,TGTGCCAGCAGCCAAGACCCTAGGACAGGGGGCAATCAGCCCCAGCATTTT,CASSQDPRTGGNQPQHF
once,TRBJ2-1,TRBV7-2,TRBD2,TGTGCCAGCAGCGGGGGACTAGCGGCATACAATGAGCAGTTCTTC,CASSGGLAAYNEQFF
NA,TRBJ1-4,TRBV28,TRBD1,TGTGCCAGCAGTTCCCCGACAGGGGGCCTTGAAAAACTGTTTTTT,CASSSPTGGLEKLFF
NA,TRBJ2-1,TRBV4-1,NA,TGCGCCAGCAGCCAAGATGCTGATAGCTCCTACAATGAGCAGTTCTTC,CASSQDADSSYNEQFF
NA,TRBJ1-5,TRBV4-1,NA,TGCGCCAGCAGCCAAGCTCAGGTCAATCAGCCCCAGCATTTT,CASSQAQVNQPQHF
many,TRBJ2-7,TRBV6-2/TRBV6-3,NA,TGTGCCAGCAGTCTCGGGGAAGGCACCTACGAGCAGTACTTC,CASSLGEGTYEQYF
NA,TRBJ2-3,TRBV6-5,TRBD2,TGTGCCACCGGGAGGGCCAGCACAGATACGCAGTATTTT,CATGRASTDTQYF
NA,TRBJ2-7,TRBV9,TRBD2,TGTGCCAGCAGCACGGGACTAGGAGCCTACGAGCAGTACTTC,CASSTGLGAYEQYF
NA,TRBJ1-1,TRBV28,TRBD1,TGTGCCAGCAGTTTATTACGGGACAGGGTGAATGAAGCTTTCTTT,CASSLLRDRVNEAFF
NA,TRBJ2-3,TRBV11-2,NA,TGTGCCAGCAGCCCGACAACTAGCAACGCAGATACGCAGTATTTT,CASSPTTSNADTQYF
NA,TRBJ2-6,TRBV6-6,TRBD2,TGTGCCAGCAGTCCGCACGCAGCGGGGTCCGGGGCCAACGTCCTGACTTTC,CASSPHAAGSGANVLTF
NA,TRBJ2-7,TRBV19,TRBD2,TGTGCCAGTAGTTCAGCCGGGACTAGCGGTTCATTGGAGCAGTACTTC,CASSSAGTSGSLEQYF
NA,TRBJ1-1,TRBV7-9,NA,TGTGCCAGCAGCTTAGGCCCCACCCCAGGAAACACTGAAGCTTTCTTT,CASSLGPTPGNTEAFF
few,TRBJ2-7,TRBV7-2,NA,TGTGCCAGCAGCCTTAGTAGTACTAGCTACGAGCAGTACTTC,CASSLSSTSYEQYF
NA,TRBJ1-3,TRBV5-6,NA,TGTGCCAGCAGCTTGAAGGATCTTCGGGGGGCTGGAAACACCATATATTTT,CASSLKDLRGAGNTIYF
NA,TRBJ2-1,TRBV5-6,TRBD2,TGTGCCAGCAGCCCCCGGACTAGCGGGAGGCGGGTAAGTGAGCAGTTCTTC,CASSPRTSGRRVSEQFF
NA,TRBJ1-5,TRBV27,NA,TGTGCCAGCAGTTTTCGGTCAAGTGATCAGCCCCAGCATTTT,CASSFRSSDQPQHF
NA,TRBJ1-1,TRBV11-1,TRBD1,TGTGCCAGCAGCCGGGGACAGCGGAACACTGAAGCTTTCTTT,CASSRGQRNTEAFF
NA,TRBJ1-5,TRBV3-1/TRBV3-2,NA,TGTGCCAGCAGCCAACAGGGAGGGGGCAATCAGCCCCAGCATTTT,CASSQQGGGNQPQHF
NA,TRBJ2-3,TRBV24-1,NA,TGTGCCACCAGTGATTTTCGCGGCACAGATACGCAGTATTTT,CATSDFRGTDTQYF
NA,TRBJ2-1,TRBV3-1/TRBV3-2,TRBD1,TGTGCCAGCAGTCACGGGACAGTCCTGCATGAGCAGTTCTTC,CASSHGTVLHEQFF
NA,TRBJ2-3,TRBV24-1,TRBD2,TGTGCCACCAGTGTCCGGACTAGCGGCACAGATACGCAGTATTTT,CATSVRTSGTDTQYF
NA,TRBJ1-5,TRBV6-2/TRBV6-3,TRBD1,TGTGCCAGCAGTCCCATGGACAGGGGAAATCAGCCCCAGCATTTT,CASSPMDRGNQPQHF
NA,TRBJ2-7,TRBV4-1,TRBD2,TGCGCCAGCAGCCAAGGAATAGCGGGAGCCTACGAGCAGTACTTC,CASSQGIAGAYEQYF
NA,TRBJ2-7,TRBV6-5,TRBD1,TGTGCCAGCACTACCGGGACAGGGAGCTCCTACGAGCAGTACTTC,CASTTGTGSSYEQYF
NA,TRBJ1-5,TRBV27,TRBD1,TGTGCCAGTCGTCTGGGGGGACAGTCCAATCAGCCCCAGCATTTT,CASRLGGQSNQPQHF
NA,TRBJ2-5,TRBV28,TRBD1,TGTGCCAGCAGTCGACCGTCGACAGGGCAAGAGACCCAGTACTTC,CASSRPSTGQETQYF
NA,TRBJ2-1,TRBV12-5,NA,TGTGCTAGTGGTTTGACTAGCCTTAGCGAGCAGTTCTTC,CASGLTSLSEQFF
NA,TRBJ2-7,TRBV6-2/TRBV6-3,NA,TGTGCCAGCAGTACGGGACACCTCTCCTACGAGCAGTACTTC,CASSTGHLSYEQYF